This T cell receptor (beta chain) was sequenced during a study of blood T cell repertoires in COVID-19 (dated by TCRdb to about 2020). Study-wide context: Collaborator samples came from the United States, Italy and Spain and covered acute and convalescent phases of COVID-19. The material from the prospective study consisted of cDNA or gDNA derived from T cells, B-cell-depleted T cells, or PBMCs. Subjects who had been exposed to COVID-19, were actively infected with it, or had recovered from it provided the deeply sampled blood TCRbeta repertoires that made up the dataset. The repertoires were made available in a free public database intended to serve as a resource for research on the immune response to SARS-CoV-2. Samples came from the ongoing ImmuneRACE study (first 160 participants) plus 1,254 subjects from 6 global collaborators. A de-identified subject ID, COVID-19 status, age in years and sex were almost always included in the sample metadata. HLA class I and class II types, where available, came from metadata supplied by the sample provider rather than from assay-based typing. The study at large found these results: How much clinical and demographic metadata was included differed by source and by participant, and the metadata was provided uncurated.

In the germline V gene, CDR1 corresponds to KGHDR and CDR2 to SFDVKD. Spanning cysteine to phenylalanine, the CDR3 consists of 16 amino acids. Only the CDR3 region is kept as DNA, spanning 48 bases read in frame from base 1. For this chain, trimming is 3 bases at the V end and 3 bases at the J end, and the number of junction bases without a gene match is 4. About this clone: Its antigen is currently not known. One base away there is no much larger clone; base qualities are not given.

TCRbeta CDR3 regions were amplified from genomic DNA using the immunoSEQ Assay, a bias-controlled multiplex PCR. The original pipeline was this. Within the assay, amplification of reference gene primers was used to estimate how many nucleated cells each sample contained. To quantify the absolute abundance of each unique TCRbeta CDR3 rearrangement, sequence reads were collapsed and filtered. For each sample, productive Simpson clonality was calculated by taking the square root of Simpson's diversity index across productive rearrangements. TCRdb took this table from immuneACCESS and kept in-frame rearrangements with V and J called. Such tables lack part of the clones; where checked against another copy, unresolved V genes explain under half of the gap, and the rest is unexplained. The V and J calls and clone size are taken from that table; D and trimming were inferred from the DNA. For this sample the table gives more than 70,000 clones, of which 82% were detected only once. The top ten clonotypes cover approximately 25% of the sample.

The collaborating institutions used their own protocols to collect whole blood in K2EDTA tubes. For TCRbeta analysis, collaborators shipped samples in one of three forms: frozen whole blood, isolated PBMCs, or DNA extracted from either of those sample types. In this chain, TRBV24-1 is recombined with TRBJ2-1, with 10 central nucleotides matching TRBD2. The specimen was peripheral blood. The receptor was isolated from a human donor in a cohort sampled during active COVID-19. The CDR3 is CATSDSSGGFYNEQFF. The sequence in DNA is TGTGCCACCAGTGATAGTAGCGGGGGGTTCTACAATGAGCAGTTCTTC.